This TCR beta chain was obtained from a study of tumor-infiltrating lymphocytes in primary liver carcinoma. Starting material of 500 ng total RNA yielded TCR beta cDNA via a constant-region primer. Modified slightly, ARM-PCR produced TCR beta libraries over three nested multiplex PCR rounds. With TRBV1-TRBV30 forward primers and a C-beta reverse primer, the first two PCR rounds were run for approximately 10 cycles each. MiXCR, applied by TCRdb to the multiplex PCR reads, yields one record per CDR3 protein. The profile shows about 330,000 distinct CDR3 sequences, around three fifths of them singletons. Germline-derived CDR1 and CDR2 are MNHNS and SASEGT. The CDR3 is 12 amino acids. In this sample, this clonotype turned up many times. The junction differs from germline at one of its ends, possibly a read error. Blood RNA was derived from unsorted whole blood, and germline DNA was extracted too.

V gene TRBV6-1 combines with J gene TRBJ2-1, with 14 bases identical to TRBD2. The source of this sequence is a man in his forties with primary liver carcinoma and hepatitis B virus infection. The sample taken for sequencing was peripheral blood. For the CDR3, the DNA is TGTGCCAGCAGTCAGACGGGACTAGCGGGGGAGTTC. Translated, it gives CASSQTGLAGEF.